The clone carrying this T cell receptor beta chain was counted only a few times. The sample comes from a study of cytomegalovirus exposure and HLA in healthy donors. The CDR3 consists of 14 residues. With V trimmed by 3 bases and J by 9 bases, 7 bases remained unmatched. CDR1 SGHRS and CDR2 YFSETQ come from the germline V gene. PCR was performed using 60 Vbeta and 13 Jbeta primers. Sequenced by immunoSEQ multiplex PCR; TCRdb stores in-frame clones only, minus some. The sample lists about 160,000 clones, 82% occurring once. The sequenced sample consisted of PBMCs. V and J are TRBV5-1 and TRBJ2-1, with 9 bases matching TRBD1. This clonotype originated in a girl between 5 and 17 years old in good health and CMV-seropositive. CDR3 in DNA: TGCGCCAGCAGCTATGGACAGGGGTTAGTTGAGCAGTTCTTC. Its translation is CASSYGQGLVEQFF.